A single sample gave rise to the 14 T cell receptor beta chains below, sequenced in a study of T cell responses to AZD1222 COVID-19 vaccine. Profiled with immunoSEQ multiplex PCR; TCRdb holds only in-frame clones, not every one. The sample shows 140,000 to 150,000 clones, approximately 94% of them seen only once. The sequencing used peripheral blood, collected on day 0 of AZD1222 vaccination. The receptors were gathered from an adult in good health.

This clone appeared once. The chain combines TRBV7-2 with TRBJ1-1; TRBD1 matches 7 bases. J was trimmed by 5 bases and V by 7 bases; bases with no gene match: 7. This CDR3 is 13 amino acids long. The germline CDR1 and CDR2 sequences are SGHTA and FQGNSA. The CDR3 here is CASNGEGATEAFF. CDR3 sequence (DNA): TGTGCCAGCAATGGAGAGGGGGCTACTGAAGCTTTCTTT.

The rearrangement links TRBV29-1 to TRBJ1-1, with TRBD1 matching over 7 bases. There are 12 residues in the CDR3. J lost 5 bases, V lost 4 bases, and 4 bases had no gene match. CDR1 and CDR2 (germline): SQVTM, ANQGSEA. The CDR3 sequence is CSVVNRGTEAFF. The DNA of the CDR3 is TGCAGCGTTGTTAACAGGGGTACTGAAGCTTTCTTT.

This chain uses TRBV4-2 with TRBJ1-5; no firm D call. There are 15 residues in the CDR3. V lost 0 bases and J 2 bases, leaving 8 bases between the germline ends. Looked up from germline, CDR1 is LGHNA and CDR2 is YNFKEQ. The CDR3 nucleotides read TGTGCCAGCAGCCAAGATTCCGGGGGCAATCAGCCCCAGCATTTT. This codes for CASSQDSGGNQPQHF.

CDR3: CASRPYGDRGNTEAFF. CDR3 sequence (DNA): TGTGCCAGTAGACCGTATGGGGACAGGGGGAACACTGAAGCTTTCTTT. The J gene is TRBJ1-1, the V gene TRBV19, with 10 bases identical to TRBD1. CDR3 length equals 16 residues. Germline-derived CDR1 and CDR2 are LNHDA and SQIVND (reference sequence). V lost 6 bases and J lost 1; bases outside the gene matches: 8.

This rearrangement joins TRBV9 to TRBJ1-2; D perhaps matches TRBD1 (6 bases). The V end lost 4 bases, the J end lost 4 bases, and 8 bases lay between the germline ends. Germline V gene sequence: CDR1 SGDLS, CDR2 YYNGEE. This CDR3 is 12 amino acids long. The CDR3 sequence: CASSKQGYGYTF. The CDR3 nucleotides are TGTGCCAGCAGCAAACAGGGCTATGGCTACACCTTC. The whole variable domain, remainder taken from reference TRBV9 and TRBJ1-2, is DSGVTQTPKHLITATGQRVTLRCSPRSGDLSVYWYQQSLDQGLQFLIQYYNGEERAKGNILERFSAQQFPDLHSELNLSSLELGDSALYFCASSKQGYGYTFGSGTRLTVV.

J is TRBJ2-2 and V is TRBV28; D may be TRBD1 (5 bases). The CDR3 contains 14 residues. Germline V gene data show CDR1 as MDHEN and CDR2 as SYDVKM. Trimming left V 3 bases short and J 5 bases short, with 10 bases between. The CDR3 here is CASSLWGRTGELFF. CDR3 bases: TGTGCCAGCAGTTTGTGGGGCAGGACCGGGGAGCTGTTTTTT.

The rearrangement links TRBV28 to TRBJ2-5; D gene unclear. Per the germline V gene, CDR1 is MDHEN and CDR2 is SYDVKM. The V end was cut by 6 bases, the J end by 4 bases, with 12 bases between. This CDR3 is built from 13 residues. The CDR3 nucleotides read TGTGCCAGCAGGGTACCAGGTCGAGAGACCCAGTACTTC. Translated: CASRVPGRETQYF.

This clone was seen only once. The chain has TRBV7-2 and TRBJ2-3; TRBD1 agrees at 8 bases. The germline V gene has CDR1 SGHTA and CDR2 FQGNSA. The CDR3 loop spans 17 amino acids. The V segment lost 5 bases and the J segment 4 bases; nucleotides outside the gene matches: 14. CDR3 amino acids: CASSPQGQGYVADTQYF. The CDR3 bases are TGTGCCAGCAGCCCACAAGGACAGGGTTACGTGGCAGATACGCAGTATTTT.

The J gene is TRBJ1-1, the V gene TRBV7-3; D remains ambiguous. Germline CDR1 and CDR2: SGHTA and FQGTGA. Deletions cut 2 bases from V and 5 bases from J, with 9 bases between. The CDR3 extends over 13 amino acids. The CDR3 sequence is CASSLGGITEAFF. The CDR3 region has the DNA TGTGCCAGCAGCTTAGGCGGGATAACTGAAGCTTTCTTT.

Turning to this clone: Other DNA variants within this sample encode the same CDR3. The rearrangement uses TRBV28 and TRBJ2-7; TRBD1 matches 8 bases. Germline V gives CDR1 MDHEN, CDR2 SYDVKM. With V trimmed by 4 bases and J by 2 bases, 1 base remained unmatched. This CDR3 has 13 residues. CDR3 nucleotides: TGTGCCAGCAGTTCGACAGGGGCCTACGAGCAGTACTTC. Amino acid sequence: CASSSTGAYEQYF. Supplemented by reference TRBV28 and TRBJ2-7, the full variable domain reads DVKVTQSSRYLVKRTGEKVFLECVQDMDHENMFWYRQDPGLGLRLIYFSYDVKMKEKGDIPEGYSVSREKKERFSLILESASTNQTSMYLCASSSTGAYEQYFGPGTRLTVT.

The gene calls are TRBV28 and TRBJ2-2; TRBD2 aligns across 10 bases. The CDR3 runs 17 residues. CDR1 MDHEN and CDR2 SYDVKM come from the germline V gene. The trim removed 4 bases at V and 3 bases at J, leaving 8 bases unmatched. CDR3 DNA sequence: TGTGCCAGCAGTTCGGTACTCGGGACTAGCGACACCGGGGAGCTGTTTTTT. Translated: CASSSVLGTSDTGELFF.

The genes are TRBV4-1 and TRBJ2-6, with 9 bases matching TRBD1. Germline V lookup: CDR1 MGHRA, CDR2 YSYEKL. The V segment lost 4 bases and the J segment 0 bases; nucleotides outside the gene matches: 13. The CDR3 covers 20 residues. This CDR3 is CASSPHYPGTGTSGANVLTF. DNA of the CDR3: TGCGCCAGCAGCCCACACTATCCCGGGACAGGGACCTCTGGGGCCAACGTCCTGACTTTC.

This clone was observed once. The chain couples TRBV19 to TRBJ1-5; D unresolved. CDR1 LNHDA and CDR2 SQIVND come from the germline V gene (reference sequence). The CDR3 sequence is 14 residues long. Between the trimmed V and J ends, which lost 7 bases and 0 bases, there was a span of 10 bases. This CDR3 reads CASNTDYSNQPQHF. The CDR3 DNA reads as TGTGCCAGTAACACAGATTATAGCAATCAGCCCCAGCATTTT.

The chain is built from TRBV7-8 and TRBJ1-2; 8 nucleotides match TRBD1. This CDR3 region has 17 residues. Germline V lookup: CDR1 SGHVS, CDR2 FQNEAQ. The ends lost 0 bases at V and 5 bases at J; junction bases unmatched: 11. CDR3 nucleotide sequence: TGTGCCAGCAGCTTAGCGTTAAGGTCGGGACAGGCGTATGGCTACACCTTC. Protein product: CASSLALRSGQAYGYTF.